This TCR beta chain stems from a study of T cell responses to AZD1222 COVID-19 vaccine. Trimming stripped 2 bases from V and 0 bases from J, with 2 bases between. The CDR3 has 14 amino acids. The germline V gene encodes CDR1 MNHEY and CDR2 SVGAGI. Sequencing was performed with immunoSEQ multiplex PCR; in TCRdb, only in-frame clones are kept and a portion is missing. The sample holds some 63,000 clones; about 91% are singletons and the top ten take about 5.9%. The receptor was isolated from an adult who received the AZD1222 COVID-19 vaccine. The sequencing used peripheral blood, collected 28 days after the second AZD1222 dose. This rearrangement joins TRBV6-5 to TRBJ2-6; D is ambiguous. The CDR3, as DNA: TGTGCCAGCAGTTACCGCTCTGGGGCCAACGTCCTGACTTTC. It encodes CASSYRSGANVLTF.